This T cell receptor beta chain was obtained from a study of T cells in tuberculosis. Study observations and caveats: Smaller distances to GMM-specific TCRs suggested their expansion in active tuberculosis. Active tuberculosis cases were adults; controls were adolescents. The TCR-beta difference was not significant; alpha differences partly reflected length.

This clone has only one observation. Its antigen is undetermined. The table came from immunoSEQ multiplex PCR; TCRdb's copy has only in-frame clones and leaves some out. The data contain tens of thousands of clones, over 85% of them singletons. The V gene end was trimmed by 3 bases and the J gene end by 0 bases; junction bases not matched to a gene: 7. CDR1 SGHDT and CDR2 YYEEEE come from the germline V gene. This CDR3 is 16 amino acids long. Each clinical donor contributed on average roughly 100,000 T cells from unsorted cryopreserved PBMC. The TCR was taken from a donor between 10 and 29 years old with latent tuberculosis or without tuberculosis infection. The specimen was PBMCs. The chain employs TRBV5-6 and TRBJ2-7; 9 bases agree with TRBD1. The CDR3 loop is CASSWSGQGFSYEQYF. The CDR3, as DNA: TGTGCCAGCAGCTGGTCGGGACAGGGCTTCTCCTACGAGCAGTACTTC.